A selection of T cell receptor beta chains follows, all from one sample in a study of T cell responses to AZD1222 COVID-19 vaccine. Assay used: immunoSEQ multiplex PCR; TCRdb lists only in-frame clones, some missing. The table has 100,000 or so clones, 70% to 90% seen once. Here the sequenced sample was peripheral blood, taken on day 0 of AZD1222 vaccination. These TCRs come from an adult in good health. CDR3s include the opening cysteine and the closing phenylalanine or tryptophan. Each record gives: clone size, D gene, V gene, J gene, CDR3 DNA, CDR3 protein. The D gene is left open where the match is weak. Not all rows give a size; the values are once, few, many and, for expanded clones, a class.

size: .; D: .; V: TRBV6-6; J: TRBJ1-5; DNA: TGTGCCAGCGGATCTGAGGGTTATCAGCCCCAGCATTTT; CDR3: CASGSEGYQPQHF
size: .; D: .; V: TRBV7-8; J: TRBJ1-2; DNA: TGTGCCAGCAGCTTAGCCTCACCCGGTAACTATGGCTACACCTTC; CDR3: CASSLASPGNYGYTF
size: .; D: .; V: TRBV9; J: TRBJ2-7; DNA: TGTGCCAGCAGCCCCCACATGGACCTCGGTGAGCAGTACTTC; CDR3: CASSPHMDLGEQYF
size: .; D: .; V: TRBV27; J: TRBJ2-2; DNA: TGTGCCAGCCAAATAGGGGGACTGAACACCGGGGAGCTGTTTTTT; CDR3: CASQIGGLNTGELFF
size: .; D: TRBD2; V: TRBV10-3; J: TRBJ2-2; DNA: TGTGCCATCAGTGAACTAGCGGGCAACACCGGGGAGCTGTTTTTT; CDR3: CAISELAGNTGELFF
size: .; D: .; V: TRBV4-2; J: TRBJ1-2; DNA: TGTGCCAGCAGCCAAGACAACGAAGCCTATGGCTACACCTTC; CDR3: CASSQDNEAYGYTF
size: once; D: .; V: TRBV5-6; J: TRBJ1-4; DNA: TGTGCCAGCAATTCCCGGCCAGGAAAACTGTTTTTT; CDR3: CASNSRPGKLFF
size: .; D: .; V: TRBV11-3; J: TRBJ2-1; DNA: TGTGCCAGCAGCTCCACTTGGGAGCAGTTCTTC; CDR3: CASSSTWEQFF
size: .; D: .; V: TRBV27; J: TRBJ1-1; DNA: TGTGCCAGCAGTTTATCGTTCGGTCAGGAAGCTTTCTTT; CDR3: CASSLSFGQEAFF
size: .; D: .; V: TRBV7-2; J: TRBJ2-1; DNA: TGTGCCAGCGGGGGAAACTACAATGAGCAGTTCTTC; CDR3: CASGGNYNEQFF
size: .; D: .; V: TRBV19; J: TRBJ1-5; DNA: TGTGCCAGTAGTATAGGTGGCGGTATAGGACAGCCCCAGCATTTT; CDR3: CASSIGGGIGQPQHF
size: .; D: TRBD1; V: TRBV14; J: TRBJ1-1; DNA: TGTGCCAGCAGCCCCGACAGGGTGGGAGGTGGCGGCACTGAAGCTTTCTTT; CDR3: CASSPDRVGGGGTEAFF
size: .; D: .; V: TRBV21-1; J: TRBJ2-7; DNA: TGTGCCAGCAGCAAAGCGGAGGCCGGGACTAGCGAGTCCTACGAGCAGTACTTC; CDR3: CASSKAEAGTSESYEQYF
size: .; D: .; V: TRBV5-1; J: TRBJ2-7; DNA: TGCGCCAGCAGCTCGGACATATTCTACGAGCAGTACTTC; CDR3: CASSSDIFYEQYF
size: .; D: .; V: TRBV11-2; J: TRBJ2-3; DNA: TGTGCCAGCAGCTTAGGGCAGGGGCGGCTAAATACGCAGTATTTT; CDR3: CASSLGQGRLNTQYF
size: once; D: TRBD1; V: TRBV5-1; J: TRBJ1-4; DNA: TGCGCCAGCAGTTTGGGACAGGGGGCGACAAAGGAAAAACTGTTTTTT; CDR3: CASSLGQGATKEKLFF
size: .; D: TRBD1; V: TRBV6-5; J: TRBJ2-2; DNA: TGTGCCAGCAGTTACTCCACAGGGGCCACCGGGGAGCTGTTTTTT; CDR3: CASSYSTGATGELFF
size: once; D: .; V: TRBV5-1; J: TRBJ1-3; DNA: TGTGCCAGCAGCCCCCGGGTCTCTGGAAACACCATATATTTT; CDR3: CASSPRVSGNTIYF
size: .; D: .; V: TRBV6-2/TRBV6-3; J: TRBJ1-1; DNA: TGTGCCAGCAGTTTAGATCGGGTGACAGGCCAAGGTGAAGCTTTCTTT; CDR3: CASSLDRVTGQGEAFF
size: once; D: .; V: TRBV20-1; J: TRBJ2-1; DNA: TGCAGTGCTAGTGTCCGGGACCCTTACAATGAGCAGTTCTTC; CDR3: CSASVRDPYNEQFF
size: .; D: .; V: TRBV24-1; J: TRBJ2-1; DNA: TGTGCCACCAGTCGGCCAGGGGTTTGGGATGAGCAGTTCTTC; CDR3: CATSRPGVWDEQFF
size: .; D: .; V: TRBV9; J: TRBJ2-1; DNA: TGTGCCAGCAGCGTAGGGCTAGCAGGTGAGCAGTTCTTC; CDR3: CASSVGLAGEQFF
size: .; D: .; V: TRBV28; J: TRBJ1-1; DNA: TGTGCCAGCAGGGACCGGGTCCTTGTAGTCACTGAAGCTTTCTTT; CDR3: CASRDRVLVVTEAFF
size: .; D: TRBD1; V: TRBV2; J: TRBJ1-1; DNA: TGTGCCAGCAGGGTGACAGGGGGCCCTGAAGCTTTCTTT; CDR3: CASRVTGGPEAFF